This TCR beta chain derives from a study of glioma-infiltrating T cells after dendritic cell vaccination (dated by TCRdb to about 2016). In the study overall: The cohort included some 15 glioblastoma patients drawn from Phase I and II dendritic cell vaccination trials, of whom 9 were newly diagnosed and 6 had recurrent disease. Survival after dendritic cell vaccination was correlated with TCR sequencing metrics such as TIL content and the overlap between tumor and blood repertoires. In glioblastoma patients vaccinated with dendritic cells, deep sequencing of TCR beta CDR3 regions served to measure tumor-infiltrating lymphocyte content and to compare repertoires between tumor and blood. The vaccine consisted of monocyte-derived dendritic cells cultured less than eight days with IL-4 and GM-CSF, then pulsed overnight with autologous tumor lysate. Autologous tumor lysate-pulsed dendritic cell vaccination was administered to the patients between the early 2000s and the early 2010s. Patients received three intradermal dendritic cell vaccine injections at biweekly intervals in the arm below the axilla.

Summary of the overall study and its limitations: The TCR overlap response model with three groups was called speculative and said to need prospective validation. The cohort was small and heterogeneous, and full blood and tumor sets were available for few patients, with initial-recurrent tumor pairs available for even fewer patients. Higher estimated pretreatment TIL content predicted longer time to progression and overall survival after dendritic cell vaccination. TCR clonality showed no direct relationship with survival, which suggests that a diverse polyclonal response may be important.

Selection of patients required sufficient residual fresh-frozen tumor tissue and over two years of available survival data. Although molecular status otherwise differed among the glioblastoma patients, no patient had an isocitrate dehydrogenase mutation. PBMC collection took place before vaccination, two weeks after the third vaccination, and at tumor progression if progression occurred. Genomic DNA was extracted with the Qiagen DNeasy Blood extraction Kit. For this clone: Its cognate antigen has yet to be identified. No per-base quality is available; no much larger clone lies one base away.

CDR1 and CDR2 are drawn from the germline V gene: KGHSH, LQKENI. The trim is 2 bases for V and 0 bases for J, with a gap of 8 bases between the germline ends. Its CDR3 holds 15 amino acids, cysteine through phenylalanine. Only the CDR3 region is kept as DNA, spanning 45 bases read in frame from base 1. The immunoSEQ assay amplified TCRB CDR3 regions from roughly 2.1 micrograms of genomic DNA, or from all available DNA when less than that amount was available. The multiplex PCR relied on 60 forward primers for TCR V beta segments and 13 reverse primers for J beta segments. To estimate reads per starting template, synthetic control templates were spiked into each sample at limiting dilution. The Illumina HiSeq System generated sequencing reads of 87 bp. The study's processing was this. PCR and sequencing errors were removed by a nearest neighbor algorithm that merged closely related sequences. TCR overlap was defined as the percentage of unique tumor TCR beta sequences that were also present in the same patient's peripheral blood. TCRdb took this table from immuneACCESS and kept in-frame rearrangements with V and J called. Such tables lack part of the clones; where checked against another copy, unresolved V genes explain under half of the gap, and the rest is unexplained. V, J and clone size are taken as reported in that table, and D and trimming were inferred from the DNA itself. Within this sample are 55,000 to 70,000 clones, with 82% of them counted one time only. Together, the top ten hold about 8.9% of the sample.

The source was blood, collected before dendritic cell vaccination. Here the chain combines TRBV18 and TRBJ1-3, with the D segment identity uncertain. The sequence derives from a human donor with glioblastoma. CDR3 loop: CASSPGPSSGNTIYF. DNA sequence: TGTGCCAGCTCACCAGGCCCAAGCTCTGGAAACACCATATATTTT.